This T cell receptor (beta chain) was found in a study of low-dose radiotherapy and immunotherapy resistance in tumors. Study overall: One day prior to radiation and immunotherapy, intravenous cyclophosphamide at 200 mg/m2 was given, repeated every two weeks.

TRAV- and TRBV-specific primers primed first-strand cDNA, covering alpha and beta chains. Both a constant-region primer and a V-primer adapter served to amplify TCRs across 20 to 25 PCR cycles. TCRdb analysed the reads with MiXCR anew, one entry per CDR3 protein. Here the sample spans under 9,500 distinct CDR3 sequences, roughly 88% being singletons. This clonotype was seen a single time. CDR3 size: 13 residues. Germline loops: CDR1 LGHDT, CDR2 YNNKEL (reference sequence). V lost 5 bases and J lost 3, with 9 bases in between. Donors were dosed with nivolumab and ipilimumab; they also received aspirin, low-dose cyclophosphamide and low-dose radiotherapy. Advanced solid tumors without tumor-infiltrating lymphocytes were required for inclusion.

The chain combines TRBV3-1 with TRBJ2-3, with D possibly TRBD2 on 6 matching bases. The TCR originated in a human donor with advanced metastatic prostate, ovarian, gallbladder or colorectal cancer (not recorded which). This table probably holds off-target reads from a library built for another chain. The chain's CDR3 is CASSNGRTDTQYF. The CDR3 DNA follows: TGTGCCAGCAGCAACGGGAGAACAGATACGCAGTATTTT.